This T cell receptor beta chain appears in the sequencing data of a study of control samples from healthy donors and cancer patients. Sequencing was performed with immunoSEQ multiplex PCR; in TCRdb, only in-frame clones are kept and a portion is missing. The table includes about 120,000 clones, 92% detected once. Sample: blood. The TCR sequence derives from a woman between 50 and 59 years old in good health.

The CDR3 DNA reads as TGCAGCGTTGTACAGGGGGCCTACGAGCAGTACTTC. As protein: CSVVQGAYEQYF. This chain joins TRBV29-1 and TRBJ2-7; 8 bases are shared with TRBD1. The CDR3 runs 12 residues. Germline CDR1 reads SQVTM; CDR2 reads ANQGSEA. V gave up 4 bases and J gave up 2 bases; unmatched junction bases: 1.